A single sample is the source of the 20 T cell receptor beta chains below, sequenced in a study of regulatory T cells in long-lasting Graves disease. Time point of the sample: newly diagnosed GD, antithyroid drugs for less than 3 months. Construction of the TCR library relied on RNA isolated from PBMCs. iRepertoire HTBI primers and Arm-PCR of CDR3 regions built TCR beta libraries. TCRdb processed the multiplex PCR reads anew with MiXCR; each CDR3 protein has one entry. This sample carries over 400,000 distinct CDR3 sequences, roughly 15% of them seen once, and the ten largest clones take approximately 17%. In addition, the sample was reused for a study of T cells in Graves' hyperthyroidism and ophthalmopathy.

The sample consisted of peripheral blood mononuclear cells (PBMCs), taken at new diagnosis, from a patient treated with antithyroid drugs. Source of these receptors: a woman aged 45-65 years with Graves disease.

This clonotype was detected many times. The chain uses TRBV30 and TRBJ2-3; 8 nucleotides match TRBD1. J gave up 3 bases and V 8 bases, and 4 bases lay outside the gene matches. This CDR3 is built from 12 residues. Per germline, CDR1 GTSNPN and CDR2 SVGIG (reference sequence). In DNA form, the CDR3 reads TGTGCCGGTCGACAGGGGACAGATACGCAGTATTTT. This codes for CAGRQGTDTQYF.

The table lists this clonotype with many counts. This sequence joins TRBV5-1 and TRBJ2-1; 10 bases map to TRBD2. This CDR3 contains 18 residues. The J segment lost 8 bases and the V segment lost 1 base, leaving 15 bases of the junction unmatched. Germline values: CDR1 SGHRS, CDR2 YFSETQ. Written as DNA, the CDR3 is TGCGCCAGCAGCTTGTTACTAGCGGGAACTCCAGGCGAGGATGAGCAGTTCTTC. Protein sequence: CASSLLLAGTPGEDEQFF.

This clonotype has ten or more counts. The rearrangement uses TRBV12-3 or TRBV12-4 and TRBJ1-3; D remains ambiguous. The CDR3 contains 16 residues. Trimming removed 3 bases at V and 0 bases at J, with 12 bases between. The chain's CDR3 is CASSLMQAASGNTIYF. The CDR3, as DNA: TGTGCCAGCAGTTTGATGCAGGCGGCCTCTGGAAACACCATATATTTT.

This clonotype is a singleton in its sample. This chain joins TRBV10-2 and TRBJ2-3, with 7 bases identical to TRBD2. This CDR3 region has 12 residues. The V and J ends lost 8 bases and 8 bases, in that order; junction bases with no gene match: 7. Germline-derived CDR1 and CDR2 are WSHSY and SAAADI. The CDR3 reads CASGLGGGTQYF. The CDR3 DNA follows: TGCGCCAGCGGACTAGGTGGAGGTACGCAGTATTTT.

The chain couples TRBV9 to TRBJ2-3; D is undetermined. Germline V gene sequence: CDR1 SGDLS, CDR2 YYNGEE. The CDR3 sequence is 15 residues long. The V gene lost 3 bases and the J gene lost 5 bases, with 16 bases spanning the gap. CDR3 protein: CASSGDWLGRDTQYF. CDR3 coding DNA: TGTGCCAGCAGCGGGGATTGGCTCGGCAGAGATACGCAGTATTTT.

This clonotype was counted only a few times. The chain combines TRBV18 with TRBJ2-1, with TRBD2 matching over 11 bases. The CDR3 is 17 amino acids. Germline CDR1 KGHSH, CDR2 LQKENI. The J segment lost 9 bases and the V segment lost 1 base, leaving 11 bases of the junction unmatched. The CDR3 nucleotides read TGTGCCAGCTCACCACTAACAACTAGCGGGAGAGATAGTGAGCAGTTCTTC. The encoded protein is CASSPLTTSGRDSEQFF.

Ten or more counts support this clonotype. V usage is TRBV6-5 and J usage is TRBJ1-2; D remains unclear. Germline CDR1 is MNHEY and CDR2 is SVGAGI. With 3 bases removed from V and 8 bases from J, the gap between germline ends came to 10 bases. CDR3 length: 12 residues. The CDR3 spells CASSYDRRGYTF. Written as DNA, the CDR3 is TGTGCCAGCAGTTATGACCGACGGGGCTACACCTTC.

This clonotype was counted at least ten times. This sequence joins TRBV7-9 and TRBJ1-1; D is uncertain. Germline CDR1 reads SEHNR; CDR2 reads FQNEAQ (reference sequence). V was clipped by 2 bases and J by 2 bases, with 6 bases between them. CDR3 size: 13 residues. The CDR3 is CASSLQTNTEAFF. The CDR3 DNA follows: TGTGCCAGCAGCTTACAGACAAACACTGAAGCTTTCTTT.

V is TRBV6-1 and J is TRBJ2-7; the match to TRBD1 covers 9 bases. The ends lost 6 bases at V and 3 bases at J; junction bases unmatched: 9. CDR1 is MNHNS and CDR2 is SASEGT in the germline V gene. The CDR3 covers 15 residues. The DNA for the CDR3 is TGTGCCAGCAGCCGCGGGACAGGGAAAGTCTACGAGCAGTACTTC. Residues: CASSRGTGKVYEQYF.

This clonotype occurred many times. CDR3 bases: TGTGCCAGCAGCGGGGGACAGGGAGGAAACTATGGCTACACCTTC. Amino acids: CASSGGQGGNYGYTF. The V call is TRBV11-2, the J call TRBJ1-2; 9 positions agree with TRBD1. V trimming: 5 bases; J trimming: 2 bases; junction bases outside the gene matches: 6. This CDR3 has 15 amino acids. Looked up from germline, CDR1 is SGHAT and CDR2 is FQNNGV.

This clonotype has a count of ten or more. The rearrangement links TRBV20-1 to TRBJ2-7, with 11 positions matching TRBD2. CDR3 length: 14 residues. From germline, CDR1 is DFQATT and CDR2 SNEGSKA (reference sequence). V lost 6 bases to trimming and J lost 2 bases; unmatched junction nucleotides: 6. CDR3 bases: TGCAGTGCAAAACTAGCGGGAGACCCCTACGAGCAGTACTTC. Translated, it gives CSAKLAGDPYEQYF.

This clonotype was counted at least ten times. V is TRBV3-1 and J is TRBJ2-1; 7 nucleotides agree with TRBD1. Germline trimming cut 8 bases from V and 4 bases from J; bases unmatched to any gene: 8. CDR3 size: 14 residues. CDR1 and CDR2 from the germline V gene are LGHDT and YNNKEL (reference sequence). CDR3 region: CASGDSAVYNEQFF. The CDR3 coding sequence is TGTGCCAGCGGGGACAGTGCCGTATACAATGAGCAGTTCTTC.

This chain connects TRBV6-1 to TRBJ1-6; D not resolved. This CDR3 is 14 amino acids long. Germline CDR1 and CDR2: MNHNS and SASEGT. Trimming took 8 bases from V and 6 from J, leaving 14 bases between them. The CDR3 loop is CASESSNSNSPLHF. CDR3 bases: TGTGCCAGCGAGAGTTCAAACAGTAATTCACCCCTCCACTTT.

This clonotype has just a few counts. This sequence joins TRBV27 and TRBJ2-7, with D maybe TRBD2 (6 bases). The germline V and J ends were trimmed by 0 bases and 6 bases, with 15 bases remaining between them. From germline, CDR1 is MNHEY and CDR2 SMNVEV (reference sequence). The CDR3 contains 15 residues. This chain's CDR3 is CASSLSSGPSTEQYF. In nucleotides, the CDR3 is TGTGCCAGCAGTTTATCTAGCGGCCCCTCTACCGAGCAGTACTTC.

Ten or more counts support this clonotype. The J gene is TRBJ2-3, the V gene TRBV28; D not resolved. This CDR3 is built from 15 residues. In germline, CDR1 is MDHEN, CDR2 SYDVKM. V gave up 3 bases and J gave up 0 bases, with 10 bases separating them. CDR3 in amino acids: CASSFGSDSTDTQYF. CDR3 nucleotide sequence: TGTGCCAGCAGTTTCGGATCAGACAGCACAGATACGCAGTATTTT.

The chain has TRBV9 and TRBJ2-2; D unresolved. V lost 0 bases and J 3 bases, leaving 12 bases between the germline ends. Germline V lookup: CDR1 SGDLS, CDR2 YYNGEE. The CDR3 is 16 amino acids. The CDR3 DNA sequence: TGTGCCAGCAGCGTAGCGGGCGGAGACTACACCGGGGAGCTGTTTTTT. This sequence encodes CASSVAGGDYTGELFF.

The chain recombines TRBV19 with TRBJ2-2; 10 bases are a match to TRBD2. J was trimmed by 6 bases and V by 6 bases; bases with no gene match: 10. CDR1 is LNHDA and CDR2 is SQIVND in the germline V gene (reference sequence). This CDR3 has 16 amino acids. The CDR3 protein is CASSNPLAGVSGELFF. The CDR3 DNA sequence: TGTGCCAGTAGCAACCCTCTAGCGGGAGTATCCGGGGAGCTGTTTTTT.

Ten or more counts support this clonotype. V and J are TRBV7-2 and TRBJ2-2, with 8 bases lining up with TRBD1. V lost 1 base to trimming and J lost 4 bases; unmatched junction nucleotides: 5. Germline V lookup: CDR1 SGHTA, CDR2 FQGNSA. The CDR3 contains 16 residues. DNA of the CDR3: TGTGCCAGCAGCTTAGTTGGAACAGGGGGCACCGGGGAGCTGTTTTTT. It is translated as CASSLVGTGGTGELFF.

As for this clonotype: It may be a read error: a sequence one base away is much more abundant. The chain recombines TRBV30 with TRBJ1-4; 7 bases map to TRBD1. The V gene end was trimmed by 4 bases and the J gene end by 7 bases; junction bases not matched to a gene: 6. CDR1 is GTSNPN and CDR2 is SVGIG in the germline V gene (reference sequence). The CDR3 consists of 13 residues. Here the CDR3 DNA reads TGTGCCTGGACGAAGGGGGCTTGTGAAAAACTGTTTTTT. Its translation: CAWTKGACEKLFF.

In its sample, this clonotype was seen many times. The chain couples TRBV13 to TRBJ2-7; D may be TRBD2 (5 bases). This CDR3 has 13 residues. Trimming shortened V by 4 bases and J by 8 bases, and 15 bases separated the two germline ends. Germline CDR1 and CDR2: PRHDT and FYEKMQ (reference sequence). The CDR3 spells CASSSTGKNKQYF. In DNA, the CDR3 is TGTGCCAGCAGCTCAACGGGGAAGAATAAGCAGTACTTC.